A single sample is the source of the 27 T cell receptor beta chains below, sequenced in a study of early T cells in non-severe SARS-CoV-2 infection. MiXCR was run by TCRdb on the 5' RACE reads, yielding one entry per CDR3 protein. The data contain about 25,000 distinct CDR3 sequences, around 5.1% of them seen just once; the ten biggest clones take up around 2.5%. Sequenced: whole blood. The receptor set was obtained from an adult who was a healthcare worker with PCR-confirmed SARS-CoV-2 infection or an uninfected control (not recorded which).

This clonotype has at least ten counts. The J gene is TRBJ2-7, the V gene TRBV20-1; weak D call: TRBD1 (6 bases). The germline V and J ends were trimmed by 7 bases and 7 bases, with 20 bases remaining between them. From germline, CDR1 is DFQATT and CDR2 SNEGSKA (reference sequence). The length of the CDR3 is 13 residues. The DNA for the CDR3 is TGCAGTGTCCAGAGCACAGGGCTAGGGGAGCAGTACTTC. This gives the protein CSVQSTGLGEQYF.

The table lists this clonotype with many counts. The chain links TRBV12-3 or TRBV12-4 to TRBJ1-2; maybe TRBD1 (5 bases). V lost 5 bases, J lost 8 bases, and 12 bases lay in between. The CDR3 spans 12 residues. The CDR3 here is CASSPRQRGYTF. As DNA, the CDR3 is TGTGCCAGCAGTCCCAGACAGCGGGGCTACACCTTC.

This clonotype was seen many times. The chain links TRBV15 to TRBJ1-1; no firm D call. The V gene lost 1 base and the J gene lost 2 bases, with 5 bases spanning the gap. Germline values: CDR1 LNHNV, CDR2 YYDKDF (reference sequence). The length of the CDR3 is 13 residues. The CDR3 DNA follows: TGTGCCACCAGCAGAGCCCTAAACACTGAAGCTTTCTTT. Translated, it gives CATSRALNTEAFF. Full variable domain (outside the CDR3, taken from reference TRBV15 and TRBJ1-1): DAMVIQNPRYQVTQFGKPVTLSCSQTLNHNVMYWYQQKSSQAPKLLFHYYDKDFNNEADTPDNFQSRRPNTSFCFLDIRSPGLGDTAMYLCATSRALNTEAFFGQGTRLTVV.

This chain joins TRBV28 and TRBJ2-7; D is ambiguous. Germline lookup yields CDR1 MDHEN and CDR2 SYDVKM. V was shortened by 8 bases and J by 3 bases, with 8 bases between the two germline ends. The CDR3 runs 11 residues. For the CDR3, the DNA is TGTGCCAGCGGCTTTCTCTACGAGCAGTACTTC. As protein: CASGFLYEQYF.

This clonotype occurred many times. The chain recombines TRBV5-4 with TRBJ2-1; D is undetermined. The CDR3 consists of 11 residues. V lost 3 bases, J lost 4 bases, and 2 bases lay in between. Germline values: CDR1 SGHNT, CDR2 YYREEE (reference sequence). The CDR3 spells CASSWYNEQFF. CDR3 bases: TGTGCCAGCAGCTGGTACAATGAGCAGTTCTTC.

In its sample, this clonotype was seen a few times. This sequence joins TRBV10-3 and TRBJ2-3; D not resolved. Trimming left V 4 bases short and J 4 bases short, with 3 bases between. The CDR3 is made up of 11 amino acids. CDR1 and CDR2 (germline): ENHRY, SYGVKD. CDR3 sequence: CAISAADTQYF. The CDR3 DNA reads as TGTGCCATCAGTGCCGCAGATACGCAGTATTTT.

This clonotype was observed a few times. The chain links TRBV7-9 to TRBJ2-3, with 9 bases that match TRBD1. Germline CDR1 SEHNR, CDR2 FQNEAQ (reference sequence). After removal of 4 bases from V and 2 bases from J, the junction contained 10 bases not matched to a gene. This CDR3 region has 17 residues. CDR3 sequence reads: CASSSRTGGAYTDTQYF. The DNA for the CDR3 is TGTGCCAGCAGCTCACGTACAGGGGGCGCTTACACAGATACGCAGTATTTT.

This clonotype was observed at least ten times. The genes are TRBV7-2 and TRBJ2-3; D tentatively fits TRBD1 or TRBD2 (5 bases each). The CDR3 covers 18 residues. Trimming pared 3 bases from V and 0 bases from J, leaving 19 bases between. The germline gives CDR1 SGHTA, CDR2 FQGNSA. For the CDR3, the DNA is TGTGCCAGCAGCTTCCCGATACTCCGGGACCGTAGCACAGATACGCAGTATTTT. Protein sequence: CASSFPILRDRSTDTQYF. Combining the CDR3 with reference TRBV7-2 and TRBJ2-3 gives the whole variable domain GAGVSQSPSNKVTEKGKDVELRCDPISGHTALYWYRQSLGQGLEFLIYFQGNSAPDKSGLPSDRFSAERTGGSVSTLTIQRTQQEDSAVYLCASSFPILRDRSTDTQYFGPGTRLTVL.

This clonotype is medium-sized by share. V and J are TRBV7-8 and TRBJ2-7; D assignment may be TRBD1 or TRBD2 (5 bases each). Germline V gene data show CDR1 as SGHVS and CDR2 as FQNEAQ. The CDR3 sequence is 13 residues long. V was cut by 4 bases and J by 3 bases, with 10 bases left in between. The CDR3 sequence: CASSSGTGYEQYF. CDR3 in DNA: TGTGCCAGCAGCTCCGGGACGGGCTACGAGCAGTACTTC.

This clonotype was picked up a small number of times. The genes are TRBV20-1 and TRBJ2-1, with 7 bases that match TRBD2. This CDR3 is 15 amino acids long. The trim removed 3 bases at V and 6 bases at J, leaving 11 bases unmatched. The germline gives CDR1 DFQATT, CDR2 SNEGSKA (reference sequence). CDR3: CSASDRTSLINEQFF. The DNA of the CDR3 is TGCAGTGCTAGTGACCGGACTAGTTTAATCAATGAGCAGTTCTTC.

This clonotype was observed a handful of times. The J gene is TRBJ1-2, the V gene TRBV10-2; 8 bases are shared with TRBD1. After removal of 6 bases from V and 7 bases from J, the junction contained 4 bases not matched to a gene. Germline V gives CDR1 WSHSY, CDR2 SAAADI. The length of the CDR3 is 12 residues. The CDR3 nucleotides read TGCGCCAGCAGCGAGACAGGGGTTGGCTACACCTTC. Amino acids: CASSETGVGYTF.

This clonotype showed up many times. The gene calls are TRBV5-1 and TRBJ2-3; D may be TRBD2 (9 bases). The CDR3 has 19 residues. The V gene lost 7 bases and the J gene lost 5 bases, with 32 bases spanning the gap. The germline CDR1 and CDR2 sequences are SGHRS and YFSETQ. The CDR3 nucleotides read TGCGCCAGCTCTCCCCGGTCAGGGGGCGGGGGGGCCGAGGAAGATACGCAGTATTTT. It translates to CASSPRSGGGGAEEDTQYF.

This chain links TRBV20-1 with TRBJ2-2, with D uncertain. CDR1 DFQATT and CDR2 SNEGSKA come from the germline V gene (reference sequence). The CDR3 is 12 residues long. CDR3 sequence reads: CTLTDDTGELFF. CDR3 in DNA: TGCACCCTGACGGACGACACCGGGGAGCTGTTTTTT.

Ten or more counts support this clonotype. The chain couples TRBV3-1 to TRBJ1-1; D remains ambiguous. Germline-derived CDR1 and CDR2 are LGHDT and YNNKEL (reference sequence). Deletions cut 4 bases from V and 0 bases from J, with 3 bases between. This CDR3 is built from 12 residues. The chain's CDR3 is CASSRLNTEAFF. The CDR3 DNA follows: TGTGCCAGCAGCCGCTTGAACACTGAAGCTTTCTTT.

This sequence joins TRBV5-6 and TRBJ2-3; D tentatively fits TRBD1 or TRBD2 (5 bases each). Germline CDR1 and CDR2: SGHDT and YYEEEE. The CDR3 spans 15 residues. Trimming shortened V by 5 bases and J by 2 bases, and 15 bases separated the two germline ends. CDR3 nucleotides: TGTGCCAGCAGTCCCGGGACCGGTAACACAGATACGCAGTATTTT. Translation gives CASSPGTGNTDTQYF.

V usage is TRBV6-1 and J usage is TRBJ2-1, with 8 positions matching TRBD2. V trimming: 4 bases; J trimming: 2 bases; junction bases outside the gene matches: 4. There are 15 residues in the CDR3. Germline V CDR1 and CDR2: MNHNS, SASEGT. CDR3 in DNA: TGTGCCAGCAGTGCAGGACTAGCACCCTACAATGAGCAGTTCTTC. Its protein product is CASSAGLAPYNEQFF.

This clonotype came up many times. The CDR3 bases are TGTGCCAGCAAGTGGAGCAAATCCGGGGAGCTGTTTTTT. This codes for CASKWSKSGELFF. The rearrangement links TRBV7-8 to TRBJ2-2, with D unclear. CDR3 length equals 13 residues. Trimming removed 7 bases from V and 6 bases from J, with 12 bases in between. Germline V gene data show CDR1 as SGHVS and CDR2 as FQNEAQ.

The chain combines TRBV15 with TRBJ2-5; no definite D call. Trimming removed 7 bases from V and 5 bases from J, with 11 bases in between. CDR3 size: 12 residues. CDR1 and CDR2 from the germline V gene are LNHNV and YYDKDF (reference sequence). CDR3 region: CATTKGRETQYF. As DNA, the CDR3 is TGTGCCACCACGAAAGGTCGGGAGACCCAGTACTTC. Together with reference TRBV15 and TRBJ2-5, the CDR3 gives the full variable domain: DAMVIQNPRYQVTQFGKPVTLSCSQTLNHNVMYWYQQKSSQAPKLLFHYYDKDFNNEADTPDNFQSRRPNTSFCFLDIRSPGLGDTAMYLCATTKGRETQYFGPGTRLLVL.

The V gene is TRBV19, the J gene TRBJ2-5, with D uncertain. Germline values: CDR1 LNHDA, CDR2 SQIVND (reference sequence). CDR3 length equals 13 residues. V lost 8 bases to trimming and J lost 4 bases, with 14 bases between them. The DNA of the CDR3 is TGTGCCAGTGCCCCTTCCGAATCAGAGACCCAGTACTTC. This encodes CASAPSESETQYF.

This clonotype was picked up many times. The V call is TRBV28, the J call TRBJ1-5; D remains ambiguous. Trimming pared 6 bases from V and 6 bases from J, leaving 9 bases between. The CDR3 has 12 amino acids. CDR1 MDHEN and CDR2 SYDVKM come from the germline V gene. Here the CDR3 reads CASRGSVQPQHF. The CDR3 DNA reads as TGTGCCAGCAGGGGGAGTGTTCAGCCCCAGCATTTT.

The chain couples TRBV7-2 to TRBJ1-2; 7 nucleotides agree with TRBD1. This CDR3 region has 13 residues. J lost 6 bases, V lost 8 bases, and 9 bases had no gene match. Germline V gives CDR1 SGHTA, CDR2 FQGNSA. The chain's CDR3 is CASLPDRRDGYTF. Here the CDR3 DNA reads TGTGCCAGCCTGCCGGACAGGCGGGATGGCTACACCTTC.

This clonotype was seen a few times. CDR3 DNA: TGTGCCAGCTCCCCCCCGGGGGCTGGGCCCTACGAGCAGTACTTC. Its translation is CASSPPGAGPYEQYF. The chain has TRBV18 and TRBJ2-7, with D perhaps assigned TRBD1 or TRBD2 (6 bases each). This CDR3 is built from 15 residues. Germline V CDR1 and CDR2: KGHSH, LQKENI. V lost 6 bases and J lost 2, with 17 bases in between.

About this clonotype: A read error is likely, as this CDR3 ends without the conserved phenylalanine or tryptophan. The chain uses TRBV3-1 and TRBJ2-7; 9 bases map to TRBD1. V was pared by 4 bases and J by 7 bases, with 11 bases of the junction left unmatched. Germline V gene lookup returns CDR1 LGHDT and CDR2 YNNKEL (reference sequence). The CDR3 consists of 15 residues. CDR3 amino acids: CASSRAGTGRWEQYI. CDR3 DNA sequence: TGTGCCAGCAGCCGCGCCGGGACAGGGAGATGGGAGCAGTACATC.

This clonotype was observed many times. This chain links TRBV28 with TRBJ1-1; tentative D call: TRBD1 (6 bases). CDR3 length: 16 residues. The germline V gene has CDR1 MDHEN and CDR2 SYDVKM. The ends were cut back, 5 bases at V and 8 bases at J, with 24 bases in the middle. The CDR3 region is CASSPGTPRGDIEAFF. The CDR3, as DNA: TGTGCCAGCAGTCCCGGGACGCCCCGGGGGGACATCGAAGCTTTCTTT.

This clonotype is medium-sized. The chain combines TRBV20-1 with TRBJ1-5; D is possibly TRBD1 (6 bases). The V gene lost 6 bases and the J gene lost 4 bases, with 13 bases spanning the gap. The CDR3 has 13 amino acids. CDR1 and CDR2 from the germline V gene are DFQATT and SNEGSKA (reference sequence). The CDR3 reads CSARDGTNQPQHF. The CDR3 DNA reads TGCAGTGCCCGAGACGGGACAAATCAGCCCCAGCATTTT.

DNA of the CDR3: TGCGCCAGCAGCCAAGGACAGGGCAGGGATACGCAGTATTTT. Encoded protein: CASSQGQGRDTQYF. The rearrangement joins TRBV4-1 to TRBJ2-3; 7 positions match TRBD1. The CDR3 runs 14 residues. V lost 1 base, J lost 6 bases, and 4 bases stayed unmatched. Germline CDR1 is MGHRA and CDR2 is YSYEKL.

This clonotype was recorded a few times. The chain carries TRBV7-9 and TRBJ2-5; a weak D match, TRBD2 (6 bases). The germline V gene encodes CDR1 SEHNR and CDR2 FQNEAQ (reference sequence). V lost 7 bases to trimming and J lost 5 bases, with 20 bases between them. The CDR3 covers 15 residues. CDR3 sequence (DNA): TGTGCCAGCACCGCCCGGTTGGAGGGAGTGGAGACCCAGTACTTC. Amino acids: CASTARLEGVETQYF.